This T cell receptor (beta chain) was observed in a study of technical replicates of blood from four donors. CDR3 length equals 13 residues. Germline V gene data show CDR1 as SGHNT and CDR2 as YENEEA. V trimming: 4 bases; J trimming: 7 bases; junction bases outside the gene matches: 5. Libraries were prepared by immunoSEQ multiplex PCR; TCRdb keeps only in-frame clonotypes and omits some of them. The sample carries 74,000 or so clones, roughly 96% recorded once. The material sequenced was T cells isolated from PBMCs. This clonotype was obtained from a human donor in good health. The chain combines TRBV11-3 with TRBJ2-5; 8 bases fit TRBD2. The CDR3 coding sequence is TGTGCCAGCAGCTCCTCGGCGGGAGGGACCCAGTACTTC. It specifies CASSSSAGGTQYF.